The clone carrying this TCR beta chain was counted between two and nine times. This could be a read error, since a much larger clone is one nucleotide away. Through MiXCR, TCRdb re-clonotyped the PCR reads. The sample includes 30,000 to 45,000 clones, less than 25% of them seen just once. The data derive from a study of metastatic and nonmetastatic thyroid tumors. Study-level information: Blood and tumor or nodule tissue repertoires from malignant and benign thyroid patients were compared.

Thyroid surgery had not been preceded by any treatment in any patient. The germline V gene encodes CDR1 GTSNPN and CDR2 SVGIG (reference sequence). The CDR3 is 13 amino acids. This chain links TRBV30 with TRBJ1-1; D is unclear. The sequencing sample was made of blood. The source is a female donor with papillary thyroid cancer or a benign thyroid nodule (not recorded which). Some clones in this sample may be carry-over from other donors' samples. The CDR3 DNA follows: TGTGCCTGGAGGGATACAGCGAACACTGAATCTTTCTTT. This encodes CAWRDTANTESFF.